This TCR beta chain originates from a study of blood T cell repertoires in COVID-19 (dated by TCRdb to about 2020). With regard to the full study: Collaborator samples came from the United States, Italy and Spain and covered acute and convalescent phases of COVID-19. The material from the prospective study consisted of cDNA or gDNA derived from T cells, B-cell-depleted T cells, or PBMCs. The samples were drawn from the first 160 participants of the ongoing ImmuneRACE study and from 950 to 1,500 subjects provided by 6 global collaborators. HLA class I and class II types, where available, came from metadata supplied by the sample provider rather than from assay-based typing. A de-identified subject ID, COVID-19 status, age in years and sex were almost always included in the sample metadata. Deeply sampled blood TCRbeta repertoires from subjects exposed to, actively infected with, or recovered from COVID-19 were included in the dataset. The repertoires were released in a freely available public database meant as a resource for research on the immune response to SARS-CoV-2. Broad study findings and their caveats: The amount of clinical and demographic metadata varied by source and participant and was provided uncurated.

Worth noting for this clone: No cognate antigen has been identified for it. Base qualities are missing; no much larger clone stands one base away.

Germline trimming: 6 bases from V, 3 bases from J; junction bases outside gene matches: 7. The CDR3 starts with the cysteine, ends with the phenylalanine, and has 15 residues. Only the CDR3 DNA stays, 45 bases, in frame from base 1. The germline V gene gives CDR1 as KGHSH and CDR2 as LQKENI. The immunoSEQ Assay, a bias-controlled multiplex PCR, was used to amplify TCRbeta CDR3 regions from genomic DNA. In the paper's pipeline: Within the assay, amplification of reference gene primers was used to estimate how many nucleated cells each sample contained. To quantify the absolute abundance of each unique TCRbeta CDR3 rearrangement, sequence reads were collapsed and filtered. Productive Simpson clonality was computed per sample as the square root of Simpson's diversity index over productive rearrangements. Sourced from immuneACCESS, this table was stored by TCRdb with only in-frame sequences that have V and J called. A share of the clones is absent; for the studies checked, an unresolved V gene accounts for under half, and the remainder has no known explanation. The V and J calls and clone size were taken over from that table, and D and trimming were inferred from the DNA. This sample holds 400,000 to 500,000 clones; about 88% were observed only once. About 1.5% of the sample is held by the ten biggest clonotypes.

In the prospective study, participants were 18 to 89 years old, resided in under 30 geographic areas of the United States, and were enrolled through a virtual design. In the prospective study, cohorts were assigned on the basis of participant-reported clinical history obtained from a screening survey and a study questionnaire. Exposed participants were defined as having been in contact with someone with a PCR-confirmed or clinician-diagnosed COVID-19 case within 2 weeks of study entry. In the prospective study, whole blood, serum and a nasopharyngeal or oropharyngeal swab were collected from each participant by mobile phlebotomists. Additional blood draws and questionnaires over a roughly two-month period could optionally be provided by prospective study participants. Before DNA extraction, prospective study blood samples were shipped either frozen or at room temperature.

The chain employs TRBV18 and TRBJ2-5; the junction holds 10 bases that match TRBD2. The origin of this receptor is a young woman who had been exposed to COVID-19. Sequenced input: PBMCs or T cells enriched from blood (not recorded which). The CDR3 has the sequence CASSLLAGTKETQYF. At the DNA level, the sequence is TGTGCCAGCTCGTTACTAGCGGGAACGAAAGAGACCCAGTACTTC.